The 18 T cell receptor beta chains given below trace back to one sample, sequenced in a study of T cells in localized non-small cell lung cancer. This table comes from immunoSEQ multiplex PCR, and its TCRdb copy is limited to in-frame clones, with some not included. The repertoire holds several thousand clones, with around 40% as singletons. Sequenced here: lung tumor tissue, sampled before any cancer treatment. The receptors shown here come from a man aged 40-75 years with stage III lung adenocarcinoma.

This clone was seen a few times. The chain couples TRBV6-8 to TRBJ2-3; TRBD2 is a possible D gene (7 bases). CDR1 MNHGY and CDR2 SAAAGT come from the germline V gene. The CDR3 extends over 15 amino acids. Between the trimmed V and J ends, which lost 4 bases and 5 bases, there was a span of 16 bases. The CDR3 DNA reads as TGTGCCAGCAGTTTAGGGGGGGCCCTAGAAGATACGCAGTATTTT. Amino acid sequence: CASSLGGALEDTQYF.

As DNA, the CDR3 is TGTGCCAGCGGTACCGGGACAGGCTATGGCTACACCTTC. Translating it yields CASGTGTGYGYTF. The rearrangement joins TRBV6-8 to TRBJ1-2, with 8 bases fitting TRBD1. J was trimmed by 4 bases and V by 8 bases; bases with no gene match: 6. The CDR3 covers 13 residues. Germline CDR1 and CDR2: MNHGY and SAAAGT.

CDR3 residues: CSARTGGSGNTIYF. CDR3 nucleotides: TGCAGCGCCCGGACAGGGGGCTCTGGAAACACCATATATTTT. This rearrangement joins TRBV29-1 to TRBJ1-3; 10 bases are shared with TRBD1. V dropped 7 bases and J dropped 0; count of bases not matched to a gene: 3. The CDR3 contains 14 residues. The germline CDR1 and CDR2 sequences are SQVTM and ANQGSEA.

The CDR3 is CASSLFAGGKNEQFF. CDR3 in DNA: TGCGCCAGCAGCTTGTTCGCGGGAGGTAAAAATGAGCAGTTCTTC. The chain couples TRBV5-1 to TRBJ2-1; TRBD2 matches 8 bases. Trimming took 1 base from V and 7 from J; bases not matched to a gene: 7. The CDR3 is 15 amino acids. Germline values: CDR1 SGHRS, CDR2 YFSETQ.

This clone was seen more than once but under ten times. The V call is TRBV7-7, the J call TRBJ1-1, with D perhaps TRBD1 (5 bases). This CDR3 is built from 17 residues. Germline V gene lookup returns CDR1 SSHAT and CDR2 FNYEAQ (reference sequence). V shed 5 bases and J shed 4 bases, with 23 bases lying between them. The CDR3 sequence: CASSPRVQGLGGTEAFF. CDR3 nucleotides: TGTGCCAGCAGCCCCCGCGTCCAGGGTTTGGGTGGCACTGAAGCTTTCTTT.

This clone turned up a few times. The chain joins TRBV19 to TRBJ2-5, with D perhaps being TRBD1 or TRBD2 (6 bases each). Germline CDR1 is LNHDA and CDR2 is SQIVND (reference sequence). The germline V and J ends were trimmed by 8 bases and 7 bases, with 23 bases remaining between them. The CDR3 has 15 amino acids. CDR3 sequence: CASHDGGAGGGTQYF. Here the CDR3 DNA reads TGTGCCAGTCATGACGGTGGGGCAGGAGGGGGGACCCAGTACTTC.

The rearrangement uses TRBV11-3 and TRBJ2-7; the match to TRBD1 covers 9 bases. The CDR3 runs 14 residues. Germline values: CDR1 SGHNT, CDR2 YENEEA. J lost 7 bases, V lost 4 bases, and 8 bases had no gene match. The CDR3 nucleotides are TGTGCCAGCAGCTCTAGGACAGGGGAAGTAGAGCAGTACTTC. It codes for CASSSRTGEVEQYF.

This rearrangement joins TRBV18 to TRBJ2-6; 9 bases are a match to TRBD1. This CDR3 region has 15 residues. The V gene end was trimmed by 9 bases and the J gene end by 4 bases; junction bases not matched to a gene: 7. The germline V gene encodes CDR1 KGHSH and CDR2 LQKENI. The CDR3 region is CASSGQGGGANVLTF. The DNA of the CDR3 is TGTGCCAGTTCGGGACAGGGCGGCGGGGCCAACGTCCTGACTTTC.

This chain connects TRBV11-3 to TRBJ1-4, with D tentatively TRBD1 (6 bases). Trimming shortened V by 8 bases and J by 0 bases, and 10 bases separated the two germline ends. The CDR3 is made up of 14 amino acids. CDR1 and CDR2 from the germline V gene are SGHNT and YENEEA. In nucleotides, the CDR3 is TGTGCCAGCGGCACAGGGACAACTAATGAAAAACTGTTTTTT. Its protein product is CASGTGTTNEKLFF.

The chain joins TRBV18 to TRBJ1-4, with D perhaps TRBD1 (6 bases). V dropped 5 bases and J dropped 8 bases, with 12 bases sitting between them. The germline V gene encodes CDR1 KGHSH and CDR2 LQKENI. This CDR3 has 13 residues. CDR3 nucleotide sequence: TGTGCCAGCTCAGCTGAACAGGGAGAAAAACTGTTTTTT. The encoded protein is CASSAEQGEKLFF.

The chain links TRBV29-1 to TRBJ1-2; tentative D call: TRBD1 (6 bases). CDR3 size: 12 residues. The germline V and J ends were trimmed by 7 bases and 8 bases, with 17 bases remaining between them. CDR1 is SQVTM and CDR2 is ANQGSEA in the germline V gene. CDR3 nucleotide sequence: TGCAGCGCAGGGACAACCGGTAACGGCTACACCTTC. Protein: CSAGTTGNGYTF.

The chain joins TRBV19 to TRBJ2-2; a weak D match, TRBD2 (6 bases). Germline CDR1 LNHDA, CDR2 SQIVND (reference sequence). This CDR3 contains 13 residues. V lost 5 bases, J lost 6 bases, and 10 bases lay in between. The CDR3 DNA follows: TGTGCCAGTAGTTTCCCGGGGGCCGGGGAGCTGTTTTTT. Encoded protein: CASSFPGAGELFF.

The chain couples TRBV23-1 to TRBJ2-7; weak D call: TRBD2 (5 bases). Being an ORF, TRBV23-1 has a function that is uncertain. The CDR3 consists of 14 residues. Trimming took 1 base from V and 6 from J, leaving 13 bases between them. In DNA, the CDR3 is TGCGCCAGCAGTCAATGCCGGGGTCTGGGCGAGCAGTACTTC. Translated, it gives CASSQCRGLGEQYF.

The chain recombines TRBV5-1 with TRBJ2-3; tentatively, D is TRBD1 (6 bases). V shed 2 bases and J shed 5 bases, with 15 bases lying between them. Germline CDR1 SGHRS, CDR2 YFSETQ. This CDR3 has 15 amino acids. The CDR3 reads CASSLNNRDKDTQYF. In DNA, the CDR3 is TGCGCCAGCAGCTTAAACAACCGGGACAAAGATACGCAGTATTTT.

This chain connects TRBV9 to TRBJ2-5; the match to TRBD1 covers 10 bases. The germline V gene has CDR1 SGDLS and CDR2 YYNGEE. Trimming took 3 bases from V and 4 from J; bases not matched to a gene: 6. The CDR3 sequence is 15 residues long. The CDR3 sequence: CASSAGQGPRETQYF. Written as DNA, the CDR3 is TGTGCCAGCAGCGCGGGACAGGGGCCCCGAGAGACCCAGTACTTC.

This chain uses TRBV7-2 with TRBJ1-1; 7 bases fit TRBD1. The germline gives CDR1 SGHTA, CDR2 FQGNSA. Trimming cost V 2 bases and J 5 bases; bases outside gene matches: 2. The CDR3 has 13 amino acids. CDR3 loop: CASSLQGGTEAFF. In nucleotides, the CDR3 is TGTGCCAGCAGCTTACAGGGGGGGACTGAAGCTTTCTTT.

This clone was observed a handful of times. V is TRBV10-3 and J is TRBJ2-5; no reliable D call. V dropped 10 bases and J dropped 5 bases, with 14 bases sitting between them. The CDR3 is 12 residues long. Germline CDR1 reads ENHRY; CDR2 reads SYGVKD. The CDR3 is CASRMFGETQYF. DNA for the CDR3: TGTGCCAGTAGAATGTTCGGGGAGACCCAGTACTTC.

This clone was observed a few times. The V and J genes are TRBV11-3 and TRBJ2-1; TRBD1 agrees at 10 bases. This CDR3 region has 15 residues. After removal of 3 bases from V and 10 bases from J, the junction contained 9 bases not matched to a gene. Germline V lookup: CDR1 SGHNT, CDR2 YENEEA. Here the CDR3 DNA reads TGTGCCAGCAGCTTTGGACAGGGGGGAAGCGGGGAGCAGTTCTTC. Encoded protein: CASSFGQGGSGEQFF.